The 4 T cell receptor beta chains reported below all come from one sample, sequenced in a study of blood T cell repertoires in COVID-19. The table came from immunoSEQ multiplex PCR; TCRdb's copy has only in-frame clones and leaves some out. The table shows over 150,000 clones, with around three quarters occurring only once. Sequenced: peripheral blood. The receptors were sampled from a man at least 80 years old with acute or convalescent COVID-19.

This clone was recorded a few times. The rearrangement links TRBV10-1 to TRBJ1-1, with TRBD1 matching over 7 bases. Trimming took 0 bases from V and 5 from J; bases not matched to a gene: 6. The CDR3 has 15 residues. From germline, CDR1 is WNHNN and CDR2 SYGVQD (reference sequence). The CDR3 DNA is TGCGCCAGCAGTGAGTCGAGAGGGGGCCGGACTGAAGCTTTCTTT. Its translation is CASSESRGGRTEAFF.

The V call is TRBV29-1, the J call TRBJ2-3; D perhaps matches TRBD2 (5 bases). CDR1 and CDR2 from the germline V gene are SQVTM and ANQGSEA. V shed 3 bases and J shed 2 bases, with 21 bases lying between them. This CDR3 spans 17 amino acids. In DNA form, the CDR3 reads TGCAGCGTTGATAGTAACCGACGTCCGGGGTTCACAGATACGCAGTATTTT. Its protein is CSVDSNRRPGFTDTQYF.

The chain employs TRBV16 and TRBJ2-1, with 9 nucleotides matching TRBD1. Germline V gene lookup returns CDR1 KGHSY and CDR2 FQNENV. The CDR3 runs to 15 residues. The V segment lost 4 bases and the J segment 10 bases; nucleotides outside the gene matches: 11. The CDR3 bases are TGTGCCAGCAGCCCAATGACAGGGGGGCTCGGGGAGCAGTTCTTC. The encoded protein is CASSPMTGGLGEQFF.

The gene calls are TRBV10-3 and TRBJ2-3; 10 bases agree with TRBD1. Germline assignment: CDR1 ENHRY and CDR2 SYGVKD. The V gene end was trimmed by 2 bases and the J gene end by 6 bases; junction bases not matched to a gene: 5. CDR3 length: 15 amino acids. As DNA, the CDR3 is TGTGCCATCAGTGAGCCGGGACAGGGGCCGGATACGCAGTATTTT. This sequence encodes CAISEPGQGPDTQYF.